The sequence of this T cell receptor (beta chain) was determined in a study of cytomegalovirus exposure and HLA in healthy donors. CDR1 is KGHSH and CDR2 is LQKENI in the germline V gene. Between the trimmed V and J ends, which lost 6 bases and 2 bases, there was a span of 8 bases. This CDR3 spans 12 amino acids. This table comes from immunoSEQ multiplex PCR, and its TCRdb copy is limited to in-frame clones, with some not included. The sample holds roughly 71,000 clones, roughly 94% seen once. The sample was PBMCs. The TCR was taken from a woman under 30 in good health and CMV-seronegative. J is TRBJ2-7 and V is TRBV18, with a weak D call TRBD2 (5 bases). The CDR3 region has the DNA TGTGCCAGCTCCTCCGGGGCCTACGAGCAGTACTTC. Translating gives CASSSGAYEQYF.